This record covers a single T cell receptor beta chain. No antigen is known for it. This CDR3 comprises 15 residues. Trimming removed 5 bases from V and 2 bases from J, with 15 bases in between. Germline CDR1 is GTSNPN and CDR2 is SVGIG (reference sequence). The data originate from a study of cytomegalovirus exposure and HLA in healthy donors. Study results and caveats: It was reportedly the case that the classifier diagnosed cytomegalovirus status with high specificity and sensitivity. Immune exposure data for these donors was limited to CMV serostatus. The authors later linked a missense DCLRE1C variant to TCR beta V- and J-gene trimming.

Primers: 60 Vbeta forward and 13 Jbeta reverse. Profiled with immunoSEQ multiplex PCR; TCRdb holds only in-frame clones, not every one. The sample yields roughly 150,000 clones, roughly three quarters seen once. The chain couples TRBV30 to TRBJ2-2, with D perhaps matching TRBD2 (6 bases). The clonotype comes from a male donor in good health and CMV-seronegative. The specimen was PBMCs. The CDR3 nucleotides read TGTGCCTGGTCTCGCGGGGAAGGTAACACCGGGGAGCTGTTTTTT. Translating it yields CAWSRGEGNTGELFF.